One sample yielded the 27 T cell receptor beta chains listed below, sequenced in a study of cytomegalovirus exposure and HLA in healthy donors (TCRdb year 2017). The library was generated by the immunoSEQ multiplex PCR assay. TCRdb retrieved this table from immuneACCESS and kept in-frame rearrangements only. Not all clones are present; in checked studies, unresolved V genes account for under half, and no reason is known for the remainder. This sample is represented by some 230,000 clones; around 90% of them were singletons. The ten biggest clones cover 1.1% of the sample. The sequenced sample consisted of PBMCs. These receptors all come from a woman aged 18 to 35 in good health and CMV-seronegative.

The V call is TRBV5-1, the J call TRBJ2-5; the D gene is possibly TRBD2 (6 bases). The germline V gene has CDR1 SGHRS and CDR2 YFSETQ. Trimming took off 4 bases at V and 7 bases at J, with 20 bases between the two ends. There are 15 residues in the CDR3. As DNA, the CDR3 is TGCGCCAGCAGCCCGGGACTCACTAATGCGTGGACCCAGTACTTC. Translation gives CASSPGLTNAWTQYF.

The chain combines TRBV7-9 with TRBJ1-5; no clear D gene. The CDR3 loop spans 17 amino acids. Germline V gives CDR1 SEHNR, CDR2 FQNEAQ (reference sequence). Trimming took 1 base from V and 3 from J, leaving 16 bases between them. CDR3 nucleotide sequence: TGTGCCAGCAGCTTAGGCGGGCGGACGCAGGACAATCAGCCCCAGCATTTT. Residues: CASSLGGRTQDNQPQHF.

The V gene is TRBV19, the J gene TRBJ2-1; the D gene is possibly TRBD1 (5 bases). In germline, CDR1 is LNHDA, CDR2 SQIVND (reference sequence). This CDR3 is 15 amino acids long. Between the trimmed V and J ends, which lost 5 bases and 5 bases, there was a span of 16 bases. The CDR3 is CASSRQGMKHNEQFF. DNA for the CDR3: TGTGCCAGTAGTCGGCAGGGAATGAAACACAATGAGCAGTTCTTC.

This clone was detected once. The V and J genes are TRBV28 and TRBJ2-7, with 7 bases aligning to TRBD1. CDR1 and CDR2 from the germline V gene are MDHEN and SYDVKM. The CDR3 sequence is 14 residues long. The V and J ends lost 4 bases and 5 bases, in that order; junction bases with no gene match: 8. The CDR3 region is CASSSPDRAHEQYF. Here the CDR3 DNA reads TGTGCCAGCAGTTCTCCTGACAGGGCCCACGAGCAGTACTTC.

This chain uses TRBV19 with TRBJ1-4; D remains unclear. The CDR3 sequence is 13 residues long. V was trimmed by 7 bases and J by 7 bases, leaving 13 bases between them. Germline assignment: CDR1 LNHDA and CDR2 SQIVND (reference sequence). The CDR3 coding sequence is TGTGCCAGTAACTTCCCGAGGGCTGAAAAACTGTTTTTT. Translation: CASNFPRAEKLFF.

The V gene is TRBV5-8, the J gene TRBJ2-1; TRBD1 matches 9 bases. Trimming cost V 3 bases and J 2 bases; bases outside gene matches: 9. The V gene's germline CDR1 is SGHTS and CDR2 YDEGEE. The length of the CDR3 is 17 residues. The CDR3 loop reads CASSWTGAFLTYNEQFF. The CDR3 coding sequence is TGTGCCAGCAGCTGGACAGGGGCGTTTCTCACCTACAATGAGCAGTTCTTC.

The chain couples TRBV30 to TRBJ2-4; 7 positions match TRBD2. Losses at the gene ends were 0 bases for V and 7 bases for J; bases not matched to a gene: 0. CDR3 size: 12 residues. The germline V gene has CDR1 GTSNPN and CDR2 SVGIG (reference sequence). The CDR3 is CAWSVGGNIQYF. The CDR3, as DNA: TGTGCCTGGAGTGTGGGGGGGAACATTCAGTACTTC.

CDR3 coding DNA: TGTGCCAGCAGCTCTACCCTGGAGCAGTACTTC. Translated, it gives CASSSTLEQYF. This rearrangement joins TRBV7-9 to TRBJ2-7, with D unclear. The germline V gene encodes CDR1 SEHNR and CDR2 FQNEAQ (reference sequence). This CDR3 is built from 11 residues. V was clipped by 4 bases and J by 7 bases, with 8 bases between them.

CDR3: CATSGQSSGNTIYF. The CDR3 bases are TGTGCCACCAGCGGACAGAGCTCTGGAAACACCATATATTTT. The genes are TRBV15 and TRBJ1-3; D might be TRBD1 (6 bases). Trimming removed 5 bases from V and 0 bases from J, with 8 bases in between. CDR3 length: 14 residues. CDR1 is LNHNV, CDR2 YYDKDF, per germline (reference sequence). Full variable domain (outside the CDR3, taken from reference TRBV15 and TRBJ1-3): DAMVIQNPRYQVTQFGKPVTLSCSQTLNHNVMYWYQQKSSQAPKLLFHYYDKDFNNEADTPDNFQSRRPNTSFCFLDIRSPGLGDTAMYLCATSGQSSGNTIYFGEGSWLTVV.

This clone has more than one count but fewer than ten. The CDR3 protein is CASSRSGTGNQPQHF. As DNA, the CDR3 is TGTGCCAGCAGTCGCTCCGGGACAGGGAATCAGCCCCAGCATTTT. The chain couples TRBV6-5 to TRBJ1-5; TRBD1 matches 9 bases. Germline V gene lookup returns CDR1 MNHEY and CDR2 SVGAGI. Unmatched junction bases numbered 6, after V lost 5 bases and J lost 4 bases. The CDR3 length is 15 residues.

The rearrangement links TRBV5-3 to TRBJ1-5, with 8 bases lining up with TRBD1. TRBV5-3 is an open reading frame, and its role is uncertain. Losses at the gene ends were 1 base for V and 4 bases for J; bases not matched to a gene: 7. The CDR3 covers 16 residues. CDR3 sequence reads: CARSLLTGDGNQPQHF. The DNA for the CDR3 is TGTGCCAGAAGCTTGCTGACAGGGGATGGGAATCAGCCCCAGCATTTT.

The CDR3 bases are TGTGCCAGCAGCTTACCAAGCAATCGCGAGCAGTTCTTC. Encoded protein: CASSLPSNREQFF. The V and J genes are TRBV7-6 and TRBJ2-1, with unresolved D. The CDR3 sequence is 13 residues long. Trimming took 2 bases from V and 10 from J, leaving 12 bases between them. Germline CDR1 reads SGHVS; CDR2 reads FNYEAQ.

The CDR3 protein is CASSPGQSYEQYF. DNA of the CDR3: TGTGCCAGTTCCCCGGGACAGTCCTACGAGCAGTACTTC. The rearrangement links TRBV6-5 to TRBJ2-7; 7 bases match TRBD1. V was pared by 9 bases and J by 1 base, with 6 bases of the junction left unmatched. The CDR3 length is 13 residues. Germline V gene lookup returns CDR1 MNHEY and CDR2 SVGAGI.

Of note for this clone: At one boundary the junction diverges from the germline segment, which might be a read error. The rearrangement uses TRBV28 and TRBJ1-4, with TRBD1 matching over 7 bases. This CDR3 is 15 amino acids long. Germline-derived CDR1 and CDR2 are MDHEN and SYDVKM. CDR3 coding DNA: TGTGCCAGCAGTTTACCTGGACAGGCTGATGAAAACCTGTTTTTT. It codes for CASSLPGQADENLFF.

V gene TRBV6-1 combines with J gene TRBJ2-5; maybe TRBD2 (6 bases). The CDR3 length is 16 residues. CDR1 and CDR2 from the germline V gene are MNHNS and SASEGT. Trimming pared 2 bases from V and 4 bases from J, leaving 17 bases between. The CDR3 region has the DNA TGTGCCAGCAGTGAATTTATGAGGAGGGGCCCAGAGACCCAGTACTTC. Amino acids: CASSEFMRRGPETQYF.

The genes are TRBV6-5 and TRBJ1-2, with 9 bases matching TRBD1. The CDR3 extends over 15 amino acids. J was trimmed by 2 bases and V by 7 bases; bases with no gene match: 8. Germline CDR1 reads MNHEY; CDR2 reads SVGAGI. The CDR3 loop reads CASTTDRGANYGYTF. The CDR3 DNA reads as TGTGCCAGCACCACGGACAGGGGCGCAAACTATGGCTACACCTTC.

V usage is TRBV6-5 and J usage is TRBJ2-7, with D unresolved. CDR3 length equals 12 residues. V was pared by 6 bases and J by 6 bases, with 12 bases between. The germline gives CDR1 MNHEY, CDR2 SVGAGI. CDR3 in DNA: TGTGCCAGCAGCCAAACGGCGGCCGAGCAGTACTTC. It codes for CASSQTAAEQYF.

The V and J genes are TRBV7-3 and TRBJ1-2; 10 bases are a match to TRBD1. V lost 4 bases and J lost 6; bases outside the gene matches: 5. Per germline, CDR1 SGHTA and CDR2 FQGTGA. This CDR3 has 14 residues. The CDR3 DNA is TGTGCCAGCAGCTCGACAGGGGGCAGGAATGGCTACACCTTC. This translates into CASSSTGGRNGYTF.

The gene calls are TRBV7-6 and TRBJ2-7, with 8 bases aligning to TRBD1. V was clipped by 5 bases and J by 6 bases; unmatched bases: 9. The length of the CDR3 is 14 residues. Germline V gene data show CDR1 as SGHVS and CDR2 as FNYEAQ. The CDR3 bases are TGTGCCAGCAGCCCGAGACAGGGGCGGGCCGAGCAGTACTTC. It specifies CASSPRQGRAEQYF.

The CDR3 DNA reads as TGTGCCAGCAGCCCCTCCTTGGGGGGAGGCACCGGGGAGCTGTTTTTT. It codes for CASSPSLGGGTGELFF. The rearrangement links TRBV5-6 to TRBJ2-2, with TRBD2 as a possible D gene (6 bases). V lost 4 bases and J lost 4, with 17 bases in between. The CDR3 consists of 16 residues. Germline V CDR1 and CDR2: SGHDT, YYEEEE.

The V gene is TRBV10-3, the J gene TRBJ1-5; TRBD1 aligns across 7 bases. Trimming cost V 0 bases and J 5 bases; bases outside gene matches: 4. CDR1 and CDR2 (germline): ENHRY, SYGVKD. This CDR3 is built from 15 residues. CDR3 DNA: TGTGCCATCAGTGAGTCGAGTCAGGGGGATCAGCCCCAGCATTTT. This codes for CAISESSQGDQPQHF.

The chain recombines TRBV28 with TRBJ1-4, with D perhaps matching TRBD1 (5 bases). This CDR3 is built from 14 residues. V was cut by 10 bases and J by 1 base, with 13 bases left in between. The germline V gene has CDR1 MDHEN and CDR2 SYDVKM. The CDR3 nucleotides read TGTGCCACCCTCCGGGGGTTAACTAATGAAAAACTGTTTTTT. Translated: CATLRGLTNEKLFF.

CDR3 residues: CATKPGVGASEQYF. The CDR3 DNA is TGTGCCACTAAGCCAGGGGTAGGGGCTAGCGAGCAGTACTTC. The rearrangement uses TRBV27 and TRBJ2-7; D possibly corresponds to TRBD1 (6 bases). The V gene lost 10 bases and the J gene lost 6 bases, with 22 bases spanning the gap. CDR1 and CDR2 from the germline V gene are MNHEY and SMNVEV (reference sequence). The CDR3 loop spans 14 amino acids.

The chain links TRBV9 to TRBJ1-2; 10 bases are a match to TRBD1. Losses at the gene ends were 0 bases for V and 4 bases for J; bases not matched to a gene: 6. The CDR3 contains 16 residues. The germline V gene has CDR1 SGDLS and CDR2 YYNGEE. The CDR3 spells CASSVGGTGVSYGYTF. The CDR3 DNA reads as TGTGCCAGCAGCGTAGGCGGGACAGGGGTTTCCTATGGCTACACCTTC.

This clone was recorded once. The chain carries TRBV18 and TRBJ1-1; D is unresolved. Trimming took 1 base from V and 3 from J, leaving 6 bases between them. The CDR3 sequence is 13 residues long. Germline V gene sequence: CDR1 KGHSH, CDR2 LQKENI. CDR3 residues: CASSPHADTEAFF. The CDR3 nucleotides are TGTGCCAGCTCACCACATGCGGACACTGAAGCTTTCTTT.

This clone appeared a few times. CDR3 loop: CASTRDRANYEQYF. CDR3 coding DNA: TGTGCCAGCACCCGGGACAGGGCGAATTACGAGCAGTACTTC. The chain joins TRBV11-2 to TRBJ2-7, with TRBD1 matching over 9 bases. The V gene's germline CDR1 is SGHAT and CDR2 FQNNGV. The CDR3 extends over 14 amino acids. J gave up 4 bases and V 7 bases, and 8 bases lay outside the gene matches.

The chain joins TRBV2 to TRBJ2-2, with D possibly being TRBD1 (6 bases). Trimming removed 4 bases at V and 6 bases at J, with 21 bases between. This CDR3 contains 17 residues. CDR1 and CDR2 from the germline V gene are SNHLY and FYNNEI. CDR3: CASSGDRGGYLAGELFF. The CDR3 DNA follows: TGTGCCAGCAGTGGGGACCGTGGGGGCTATCTTGCCGGGGAGCTGTTTTTT. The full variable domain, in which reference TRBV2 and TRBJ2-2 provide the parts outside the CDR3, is EPEVTQTPSHQVTQMGQEVILRCVPISNHLYFYWYRQILGQKVEFLVSFYNNEISEKSEIFDDQFSVERPDGSNFTLKIRSTKLEDSAMYFCASSGDRGGYLAGELFFGEGSRLTVL.